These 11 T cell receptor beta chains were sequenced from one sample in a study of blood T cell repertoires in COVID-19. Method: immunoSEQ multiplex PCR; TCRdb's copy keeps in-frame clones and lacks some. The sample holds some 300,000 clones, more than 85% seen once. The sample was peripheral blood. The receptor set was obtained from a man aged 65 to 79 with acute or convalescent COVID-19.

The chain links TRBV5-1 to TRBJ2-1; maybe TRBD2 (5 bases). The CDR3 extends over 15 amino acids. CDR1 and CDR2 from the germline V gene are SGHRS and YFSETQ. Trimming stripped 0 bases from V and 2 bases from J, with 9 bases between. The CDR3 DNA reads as TGCGCCAGCAGCTTGGGAGAGGGTACCTACAATGAGCAGTTCTTC. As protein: CASSLGEGTYNEQFF.

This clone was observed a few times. The CDR3 loop reads CASSLGGYNEQFF. In DNA, the CDR3 is TGCGCCAGCAGCTTGGGGGGGTACAATGAGCAGTTCTTC. The gene calls are TRBV4-1 and TRBJ2-1; 7 bases are a match to TRBD2. The V and J ends lost 5 bases and 4 bases, in that order; junction bases with no gene match: 2. Per germline, CDR1 MGHRA and CDR2 YSYEKL. CDR3 size: 13 residues.

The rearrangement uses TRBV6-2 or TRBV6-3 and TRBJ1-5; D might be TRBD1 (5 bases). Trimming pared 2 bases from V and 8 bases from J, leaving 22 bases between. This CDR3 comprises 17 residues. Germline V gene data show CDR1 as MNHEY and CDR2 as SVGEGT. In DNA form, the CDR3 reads TGTGCCAGCAGTTACCCAATAGGCTCTGGAGCGGGGGAGCCCCAGCATTTT. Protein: CASSYPIGSGAGEPQHF.

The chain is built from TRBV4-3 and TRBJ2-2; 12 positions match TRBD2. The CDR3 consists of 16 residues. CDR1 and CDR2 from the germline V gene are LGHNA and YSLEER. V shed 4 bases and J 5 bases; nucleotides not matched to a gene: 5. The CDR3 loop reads CASSPWTSGETGELFF. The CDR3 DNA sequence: TGCGCCAGCAGCCCATGGACTAGCGGGGAAACCGGGGAGCTGTTTTTT.

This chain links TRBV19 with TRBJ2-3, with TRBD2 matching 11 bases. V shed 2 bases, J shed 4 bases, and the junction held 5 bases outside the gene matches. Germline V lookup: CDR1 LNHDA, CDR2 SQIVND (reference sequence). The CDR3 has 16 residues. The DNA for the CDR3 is TGTGCCAGTAGTATATTACTAGCGGGGGATCCAGATACGCAGTATTTT. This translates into CASSILLAGDPDTQYF.

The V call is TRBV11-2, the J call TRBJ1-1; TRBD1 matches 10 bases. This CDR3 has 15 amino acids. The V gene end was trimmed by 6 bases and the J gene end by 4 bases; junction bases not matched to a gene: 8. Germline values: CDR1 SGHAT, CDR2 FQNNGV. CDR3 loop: CASSSAWDRGTEAFF. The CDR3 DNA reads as TGTGCCAGCAGTTCGGCGTGGGACAGGGGCACTGAAGCTTTCTTT.

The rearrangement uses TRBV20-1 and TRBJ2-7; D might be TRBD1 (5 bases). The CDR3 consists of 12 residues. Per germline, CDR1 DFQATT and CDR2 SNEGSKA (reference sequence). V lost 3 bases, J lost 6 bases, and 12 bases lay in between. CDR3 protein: CSASSQGIEQYF. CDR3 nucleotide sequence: TGCAGTGCTAGTTCTCAGGGCATCGAGCAGTACTTC.

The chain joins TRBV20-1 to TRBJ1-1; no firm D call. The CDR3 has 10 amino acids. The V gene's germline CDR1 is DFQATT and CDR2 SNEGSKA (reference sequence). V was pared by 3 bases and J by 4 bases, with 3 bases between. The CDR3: CSASITEAFF. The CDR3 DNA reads TGCAGTGCTAGCATCACTGAAGCTTTCTTT.

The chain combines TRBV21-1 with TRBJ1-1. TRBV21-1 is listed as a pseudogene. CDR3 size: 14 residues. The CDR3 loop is CASSKGGRGTEAFF. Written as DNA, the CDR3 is TGTGCCAGCAGCAAGGGGGGGCGCGGCACTGAAGCTTTCTTT.

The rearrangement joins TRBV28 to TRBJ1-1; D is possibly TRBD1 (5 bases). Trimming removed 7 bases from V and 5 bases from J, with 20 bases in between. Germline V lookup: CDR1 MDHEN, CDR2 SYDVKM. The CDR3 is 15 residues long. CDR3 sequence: CASTGRVPSGTEAFF. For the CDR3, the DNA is TGTGCCAGCACGGGCAGGGTCCCGTCGGGTACTGAAGCTTTCTTT.

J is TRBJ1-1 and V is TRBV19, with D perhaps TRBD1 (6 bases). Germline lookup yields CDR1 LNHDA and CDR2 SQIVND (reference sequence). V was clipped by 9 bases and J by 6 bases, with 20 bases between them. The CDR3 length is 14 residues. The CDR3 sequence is CASTEQGKGSEAFF. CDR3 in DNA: TGTGCCAGCACGGAGCAGGGGAAAGGATCTGAAGCTTTCTTT.